These 12 T cell receptor beta chains were sequenced from one sample in a study of CD8+CD57+ T cells in acquired aplastic anemia. Genomic DNA templated the TCR beta VDJ and CDR3 profiling. TCRdb reanalysed the reads using MiXCR and keeps one entry per CDR3 protein. The sample includes more than 150,000 distinct CDR3 sequences, about half of them seen just once. The sample was sorted CD4+, CD8+, or CD8+CD57+ T cells (not recorded which) from PBMCs. These receptors all come from a human donor in good health.

This clonotype occurred many times. The chain uses TRBV12-3 or TRBV12-4 and TRBJ2-7; 9 bases fit TRBD2. The CDR3 consists of 15 residues. J lost 2 bases, V lost 6 bases, and 8 bases had no gene match. The CDR3 loop is CASRSGAGGTYEQYF. The CDR3 nucleotides are TGTGCCAGCAGATCCGGGGCGGGAGGGACCTACGAGCAGTACTTC.

This clonotype has only a few counts. V and J are TRBV11-2 and TRBJ1-5, with 12 bases aligning to TRBD1. The CDR3 runs 16 residues. Germline V gives CDR1 SGHAT, CDR2 FQNNGV. The V segment lost 6 bases and the J segment 7 bases; nucleotides outside the gene matches: 10. The CDR3 DNA reads TGTGCCAGCAGATCTCCGGGACAGGGGGCCCGGCAGCCCCAGCATTTT. This gives the protein CASRSPGQGARQPQHF.

This clonotype has ten or more counts. The chain couples TRBV5-1 to TRBJ2-1; TRBD2 aligns across 10 bases. The CDR3 extends over 16 amino acids. V was clipped by 0 bases and J by 0 bases; unmatched bases: 0. From germline, CDR1 is SGHRS and CDR2 YFSETQ. The CDR3 region has the DNA TGCGCCAGCAGCTTGGCTAGCGGGAGCTCCTACAATGAGCAGTTCTTC. Its protein product is CASSLASGSSYNEQFF.

This chain links TRBV30 with TRBJ1-1; D might be TRBD1 (6 bases). With 4 bases removed from V and 2 bases from J, the gap between germline ends came to 14 bases. CDR1 GTSNPN and CDR2 SVGIG come from the germline V gene (reference sequence). The CDR3 covers 14 residues. CDR3 amino acids: CAWILRGFNTEAFF. CDR3 DNA: TGTGCCTGGATACTCAGGGGTTTTAACACTGAAGCTTTCTTT.

The chain couples TRBV18 to TRBJ1-1; the D is unclear. The CDR3 has 13 amino acids. Trimming took 3 bases from V and 2 from J, leaving 7 bases between them. Germline values: CDR1 KGHSH, CDR2 LQKENI. CDR3 sequence (DNA): TGTGCCAGCTCACCGATGGACAACACTGAAGCTTTCTTT. It encodes CASSPMDNTEAFF.

As concerns this clonotype: One junction end does not reproduce the germline sequence, and a read error may be involved. The V call is TRBV19, the J call TRBJ2-7; the match to TRBD1 covers 7 bases. The CDR3 consists of 13 residues. Per the germline V gene, CDR1 is LNHDA and CDR2 is SQIVND (reference sequence). CDR3 sequence reads: CAGSMDRFYGQYF. CDR3 bases: TGTGCCGGTAGTATGGACAGGTTCTACGGGCAGTACTTC.

The V gene is TRBV25-1, the J gene TRBJ2-1; 7 bases align to TRBD2. The CDR3 extends over 14 amino acids. Trimming cost V 4 bases and J 10 bases; bases outside gene matches: 10. From germline, CDR1 is MGHDK and CDR2 SYGVNS. The CDR3 loop is CASSVGGSLVEQFF. CDR3 nucleotide sequence: TGTGCCAGCAGTGTGGGGGGGAGTTTGGTGGAGCAGTTCTTC.

This clonotype was counted only a few times. The rearrangement joins TRBV19 to TRBJ1-3; TRBD1 is a possible D gene (5 bases). CDR1 and CDR2 from the germline V gene are LNHDA and SQIVND (reference sequence). Trimming shortened V by 6 bases and J by 0 bases, and 12 bases separated the two germline ends. This CDR3 has 15 residues. The CDR3 nucleotides read TGTGCCAGTAGGGACCGTGGGGGCTCTGGAAACACCATATATTTT. It yields the protein CASRDRGGSGNTIYF.

The chain carries TRBV9 and TRBJ2-1, with D unclear. The CDR3 has 15 amino acids. The germline V and J ends were trimmed by 1 base and 4 bases, with 12 bases remaining between them. The germline V gene encodes CDR1 SGDLS and CDR2 YYNGEE. The CDR3 nucleotides read TGTGCCAGCAGCGTAACCGGCGGATATTACAATGAGCAGTTCTTC. Its translation: CASSVTGGYYNEQFF.

This clonotype came up many times. The rearrangement links TRBV6-6 to TRBJ1-1; D is unclear. Trimming removed 0 bases at V and 1 base at J, with 6 bases between. Germline CDR1 and CDR2: MNHNY and SVGAGI (reference sequence). The CDR3 is 14 amino acids. For the CDR3, the DNA is TGTGCCAGCAGTTACTCATTCAAGAACACTGAAGCTTTCTTT. Translating gives CASSYSFKNTEAFF.

J is TRBJ2-3 and V is TRBV10-2; 11 nucleotides line up with TRBD1. Trimming cost V 5 bases and J 14 bases; bases outside gene matches: 6. This CDR3 has 12 residues. Germline CDR1 and CDR2: WSHSY and SAAADI. The DNA of the CDR3 is TGCGCCAGCAGTCCCGGGACAGGGGGTTTGTATTTT. Translation: CASSPGTGGLYF.

This clonotype was recorded at least ten times. The chain joins TRBV19 to TRBJ2-3; 7 bases fit TRBD1. This CDR3 has 16 residues. Trimming cost V 5 bases and J 4 bases; bases outside gene matches: 12. Germline CDR1 is LNHDA and CDR2 is SQIVND (reference sequence). The CDR3 DNA follows: TGTGCCAGTAGTTGGAACAAAGGGGGCAGGTCAGATACGCAGTATTTT. It translates to CASSWNKGGRSDTQYF.